This passage covers 19 T cell receptor beta chains from one sample sequenced in a study of blood T cell repertoires in COVID-19. Data came from immunoSEQ multiplex PCR; TCRdb stores just in-frame clones and leaves some out. Of a few hundred thousand clones in the sample, more than 80% were seen once. Material: PBMCs or T cells enriched from blood (not recorded which). Source of these receptors: a man aged 18 to 29 who had recovered from COVID-19.

V gene TRBV28 combines with J gene TRBJ1-2, with 8 bases that match TRBD1. J was trimmed by 3 bases and V by 8 bases; bases with no gene match: 17. This CDR3 is built from 17 residues. CDR1 MDHEN and CDR2 SYDVKM come from the germline V gene. DNA of the CDR3: TGTGCCAGCGGACTCCTCGGACAGGGTGGGGGAGACTATGGCTACACCTTC. Translated, it gives CASGLLGQGGGDYGYTF.

The gene calls are TRBV7-6 and TRBJ1-1, with 8 positions matching TRBD1. The CDR3 is 14 residues long. Germline CDR1 reads SGHVS; CDR2 reads FNYEAQ. The V and J ends lost 5 bases and 6 bases, in that order; junction bases with no gene match: 8. CDR3 sequence (DNA): TGTGCCAGCAGCGCTACAGGGGGTGAGGCTGAAGCTTTCTTT. It codes for CASSATGGEAEAFF.

The chain employs TRBV5-1 and TRBJ1-4; tentative D call: TRBD1 (6 bases). This CDR3 has 15 amino acids. CDR1 is SGHRS and CDR2 is YFSETQ in the germline V gene. Trimming removed 4 bases from V and 8 bases from J, with 18 bases in between. The CDR3 DNA reads as TGCGCCAGCAGCATACAGGGTCAACTGGGGGAAAAACTGTTTTTT. It is translated as CASSIQGQLGEKLFF.

J is TRBJ2-4 and V is TRBV18; D is undetermined. CDR1 is KGHSH and CDR2 is LQKENI in the germline V gene. With 6 bases removed from V and 3 bases from J, the gap between germline ends came to 9 bases. The CDR3 has 13 amino acids. The CDR3 spells CASSQDYKNIQYF. CDR3 nucleotide sequence: TGTGCCAGCTCCCAGGATTACAAAAACATTCAGTACTTC. Full variable domain (missing parts from reference TRBV18 and TRBJ2-4): NAGVMQNPRHLVRRRGQEARLRCSPMKGHSHVYWYRQLPEEGLKFMVYLQKENIIDESGMPKERFSAEFPKEGPSILRIQQVVRGDSAAYFCASSQDYKNIQYFGAGTRLSVL.

The chain employs TRBV20-1 and TRBJ2-3; 9 nucleotides agree with TRBD2. CDR3 length: 14 residues. Germline V lookup: CDR1 DFQATT, CDR2 SNEGSKA (reference sequence). V shed 3 bases, J shed 5 bases, and the junction held 6 bases outside the gene matches. CDR3 DNA sequence: TGCAGTGCTAGTGGCGGGGGGGCTCGAGATACGCAGTATTTT. Amino acid sequence: CSASGGGARDTQYF.

This chain uses TRBV5-4 with TRBJ2-1; 7 bases fit TRBD2. The V gene end was trimmed by 3 bases and the J gene end by 4 bases; junction bases not matched to a gene: 7. This CDR3 has 15 amino acids. Germline V gene sequence: CDR1 SGHNT, CDR2 YYREEE (reference sequence). CDR3 in DNA: TGTGCCAGCAGCTCTATGGGACTACCTTACAATGAGCAGTTCTTC. It codes for CASSSMGLPYNEQFF.

The genes are TRBV9 and TRBJ1-4; 9 positions match TRBD1. The trim removed 4 bases at V and 3 bases at J, leaving 10 bases unmatched. The CDR3 is 17 amino acids. Germline V CDR1 and CDR2: SGDLS, YYNGEE. The CDR3 DNA follows: TGTGCCAGCAGCCCCACCGGGACAGGGACCCCTAATGAAAAACTGTTTTTT. Translated: CASSPTGTGTPNEKLFF. Together with reference TRBV9 and TRBJ1-4, the CDR3 gives the full variable domain: DSGVTQTPKHLITATGQRVTLRCSPRSGDLSVYWYQQSLDQGLQFLIQYYNGEERAKGNILERFSAQQFPDLHSELNLSSLELGDSALYFCASSPTGTGTPNEKLFFGSGTQLSVL.

The chain combines TRBV3-1 (or the pseudogene TRBV3-2) with TRBJ2-3; 9 bases map to TRBD2. Germline CDR1 and CDR2: LGHDT and YNNKEL (reference sequence). This CDR3 comprises 19 residues. V lost 1 base to trimming and J lost 1 base; unmatched junction nucleotides: 12. As DNA, the CDR3 is TGTGCCAGCAGCCAAGCCCGGGCGGGGGGGCCGCCCGGCACAGATACGCAGTATTTT. Translation: CASSQARAGGPPGTDTQYF.

The chain combines TRBV6-6 with TRBJ2-1; 8 nucleotides match TRBD2. Germline V lookup: CDR1 MNHNY, CDR2 SVGAGI (reference sequence). The V gene end was trimmed by 5 bases and the J gene end by 6 bases; junction bases not matched to a gene: 9. CDR3 length equals 15 residues. CDR3 in DNA: TGTGCCAGCAGTATCACCGGGACTAGTTCCAATGAGCAGTTCTTC. Encoded protein: CASSITGTSSNEQFF.

The chain employs TRBV5-1 and TRBJ2-5, with D perhaps matching TRBD2 (6 bases). The CDR3 sequence is 17 residues long. CDR1 is SGHRS and CDR2 is YFSETQ in the germline V gene. Trimming shortened V by 4 bases and J by 1 base, and 20 bases separated the two germline ends. CDR3 DNA sequence: TGCGCCAGCAGCCCTGGGGGGACTCCGGCGTTCCAAGAGACCCAGTACTTC. Translating gives CASSPGGTPAFQETQYF.

The count of this clone is one. The genes are TRBV5-5 and TRBJ1-4, with a weak D call TRBD1 (5 bases). The CDR3 spans 15 residues. CDR1 SGHKS and CDR2 YYEKEE come from the germline V gene (reference sequence). Trimming left V 4 bases short and J 6 bases short, with 16 bases between. CDR3 DNA sequence: TGTGCCAGCAGCATGGGGACCGTAGGGGATGAAAAACTGTTTTTT. Translated: CASSMGTVGDEKLFF.

The rearrangement uses TRBV7-2 and TRBJ2-7, with D possibly being TRBD2 (7 bases). There are 14 residues in the CDR3. Trimming took off 3 bases at V and 4 bases at J, with 13 bases between the two ends. The V gene's germline CDR1 is SGHTA and CDR2 FQGNSA. CDR3 sequence reads: CASSFKGGEYEQYF. As DNA, the CDR3 is TGTGCCAGCAGCTTCAAGGGGGGGGAATACGAGCAGTACTTC.

This clone appeared once. The chain recombines TRBV5-1 with TRBJ2-1; possible D gene TRBD1, 6 bases. This CDR3 spans 11 amino acids. Germline V gives CDR1 SGHRS, CDR2 YFSETQ. V lost 4 bases, J lost 12 bases, and 11 bases lay in between. This CDR3 reads CASSRRTVQFF. In nucleotides, the CDR3 is TGCGCCAGCAGCAGAAGGACAGTGCAGTTCTTC.

The CDR3 DNA sequence: TGTGCCAGCAGCCGGGACAGGGTAGCGGAAAAACTGTTTTTT. It specifies CASSRDRVAEKLFF. The gene calls are TRBV5-6 and TRBJ1-4; 9 positions agree with TRBD1. Germline assignment: CDR1 SGHDT and CDR2 YYEEEE. With 4 bases clipped from V and 8 bases from J, the junction kept 6 bases outside the gene matches. The CDR3 runs 14 residues.

Only one count was recorded for this clone. The V and J genes are TRBV18 and TRBJ1-6, with D tentatively TRBD1 (6 bases). The germline gives CDR1 KGHSH, CDR2 LQKENI. The CDR3 sequence is 14 residues long. V lost 3 bases and J lost 10, with 13 bases in between. CDR3 protein: CASSPGDINSPLHF. The CDR3 DNA reads as TGTGCCAGCTCACCTGGGGACATTAACTCACCCCTCCACTTT.

This clone was recorded only once. The CDR3 spells CASSLTGGLPSYNEQFF. CDR3 in DNA: TGTGCCAGCAGCTTGACCGGGGGGCTACCCTCCTACAATGAGCAGTTCTTC. This sequence joins TRBV5-4 and TRBJ2-1; D is perhaps TRBD2 (7 bases). The CDR3 is 17 residues long. Per the germline V gene, CDR1 is SGHNT and CDR2 is YYREEE (reference sequence). Trimming stripped 1 base from V and 0 bases from J, with 14 bases between.

V usage is TRBV11-2 and J usage is TRBJ1-2, with D unclear. Trimming pared 1 base from V and 0 bases from J, leaving 12 bases between. The CDR3 spans 16 residues. From germline, CDR1 is SGHAT and CDR2 FQNNGV. CDR3 residues: CASSLVSALANYGYTF. The DNA for the CDR3 is TGTGCCAGCAGCTTAGTTTCCGCTCTAGCTAACTATGGCTACACCTTC.

The V gene is TRBV2, the J gene TRBJ1-3; TRBD1 is a possible D gene (6 bases). Trimming shortened V by 7 bases and J by 0 bases, and 10 bases separated the two germline ends. This CDR3 is built from 14 residues. From germline, CDR1 is SNHLY and CDR2 FYNNEI. CDR3 residues: CASKWTVSGNTIYF. Here the CDR3 DNA reads TGTGCCAGCAAATGGACAGTCTCTGGAAACACCATATATTTT.

The chain links TRBV12-3 or TRBV12-4 to TRBJ2-2, with unresolved D. CDR3 length equals 11 residues. V lost 4 bases and J 8 bases, leaving 5 bases between the germline ends. Written as DNA, the CDR3 is TGTGCCAGCAGTTCGAGGGGGGAGCTGTTTTTT. Amino acid sequence: CASSSRGELFF.